Sequencing of this T cell receptor (beta chain) was carried out in a study of regulatory T cells in long-lasting Graves disease. Study-level findings and limits: With a small sample size, accuracy may have been reduced. Newly diagnosed patients shared 850 to 1,000 public clonotypes; persistent patients shared some 2,700.

To note about this clonotype: Its antigen is as yet unknown.

As to time point: persistent/refractory GD, antithyroid drugs over 5 years with positive TRAb. PBMC RNA was the source of the TCR library. From an endocrinology department in Xi'an, China, came the patients. EDTA tubes collected nine milliliters of peripheral blood. iRepertoire HTBI primers and Arm-PCR of CDR3 regions built TCR beta libraries. TCRdb analysed the multiplex PCR reads with MiXCR anew, one entry per CDR3 protein. The sample has hundreds of thousands of distinct CDR3 sequences, roughly 20% seen once. Germline V gives CDR1 GTSNPN, CDR2 SVGIG (reference sequence). This CDR3 has 15 residues. Trimming cost V 5 bases and J 5 bases, with 19 bases left between them.

This specimen was peripheral blood mononuclear cells (PBMCs), taken when the disease was refractory, from a patient treated with antithyroid drugs. The receptor was derived from a female donor with Graves disease. The chain combines TRBV30 with TRBJ1-5; possibly TRBD1 for D (5 bases). The CDR3 DNA reads as TGTGCCTGGGGTAAGGGGACTTACGTTGATCAGCCCCAGCATTTT. Translating it yields CAWGKGTYVDQPQHF.